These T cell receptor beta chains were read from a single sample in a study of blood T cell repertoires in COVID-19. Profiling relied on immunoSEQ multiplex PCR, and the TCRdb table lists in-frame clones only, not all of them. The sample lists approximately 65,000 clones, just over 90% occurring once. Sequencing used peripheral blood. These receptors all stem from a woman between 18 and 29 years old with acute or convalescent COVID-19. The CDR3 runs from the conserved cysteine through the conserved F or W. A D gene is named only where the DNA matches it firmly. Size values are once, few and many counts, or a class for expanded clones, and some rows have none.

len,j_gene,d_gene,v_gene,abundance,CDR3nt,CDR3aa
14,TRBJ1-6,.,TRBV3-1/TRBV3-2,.,TGTGCCAGCAGCCCGGAAGGGTCAGGGTCACCCCTCCACTTT,CASSPEGSGSPLHF
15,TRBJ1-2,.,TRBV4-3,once,TGCGCCAGCAGCCAAGACGGGGACAAACCCTATGGCTACACCTTC,CASSQDGDKPYGYTF
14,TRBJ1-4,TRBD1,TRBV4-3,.,TGCGCCAGCAGCCAAGCAGGGGGTGGCGAAAAACTGTTTTTT,CASSQAGGGEKLFF
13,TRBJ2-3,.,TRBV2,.,TGTGCCAGCTGGTGGGGCCGCCAGGGTACGCAGTATTTT,CASWWGRQGTQYF
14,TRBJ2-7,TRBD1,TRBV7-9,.,TGTGCCAGTTCCCAACCGGGACAGGGTAGGGAGCAGTACTTC,CASSQPGQGREQYF
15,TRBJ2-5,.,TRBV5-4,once,TGTGCCAGCAGCTTCAAGGCAGGGCCGTCTGAGACCCAGTACTTC,CASSFKAGPSETQYF
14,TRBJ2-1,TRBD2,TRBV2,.,TGTGCCAGCAGTGAAATACTGGCGGGAGTTGAGCAGTTCTTC,CASSEILAGVEQFF
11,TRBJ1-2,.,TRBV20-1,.,TGCAGTGCTATACTCAACTATGGCTACACCTTC,CSAILNYGYTF
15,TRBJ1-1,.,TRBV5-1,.,TGCGCCAGCAGAGCAGCTTTAGGGGAATCCACTGAAGCTTTCTTT,CASRAALGESTEAFF
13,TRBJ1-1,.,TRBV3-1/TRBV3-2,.,TGTGCCAGCAGTGTGGCCATGAACACTGAAGCTTTCTTT,CASSVAMNTEAFF
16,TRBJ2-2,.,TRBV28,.,TGTGCCAGCAGACAGGTCCACGCTGCCAACACCGGGGAGCTGTTTTTT,CASRQVHAANTGELFF
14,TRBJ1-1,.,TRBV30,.,TGTGCCTGGAGTGTACGGAAGGGGCCGGCTCACGCTTTCTTT,CAWSVRKGPAHAFF
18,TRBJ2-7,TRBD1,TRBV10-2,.,TGCGCCAGCAGTCCCAAGTTGGACAGGGGTTTTTTGGCCTACGAGCAGTACTTC,CASSPKLDRGFLAYEQYF
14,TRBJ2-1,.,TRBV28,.,TGTGCCAGCAGCGATACTAGCCCCTACAATGAGCAGTTCTTC,CASSDTSPYNEQFF
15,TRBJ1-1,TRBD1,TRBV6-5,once,TGTGCCAGCAGGTCCCACGGGACAGTGAACACTGAAGCTTTCTTT,CASRSHGTVNTEAFF
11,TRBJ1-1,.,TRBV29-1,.,TGCAGCGCCAGGGAGAACACTGAAGCTTTCTTT,CSARENTEAFF
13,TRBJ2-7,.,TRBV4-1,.,TGCGCCAGCAGCCAAGAAGGCGGATACGAGCAGTACTTC,CASSQEGGYEQYF
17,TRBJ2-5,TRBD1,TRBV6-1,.,TGTGCCAGCAGTGTATGGGGGACAGGGGTGGGACAAGAGACCCAGTACTTC,CASSVWGTGVGQETQYF
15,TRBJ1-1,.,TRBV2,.,TGTGCCAGCAGTGTTGCAGGGTTGTTAGGCACTGAAGCTTTCTTT,CASSVAGLLGTEAFF
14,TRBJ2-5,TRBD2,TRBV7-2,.,TGTGCCAGCAGCTTGGCGGGAGCTAGAGAGACCCAGTACTTC,CASSLAGARETQYF
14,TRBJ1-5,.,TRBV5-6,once,TGTGCCAGCAGCTTAGGAGAATCGAATCAGCCCCAGCATTTT,CASSLGESNQPQHF
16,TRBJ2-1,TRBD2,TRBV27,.,TGTGCCAGCAGTCCCTTCTCTAGCGGAGGGGTCAATGAGCAGTTCTTC,CASSPFSSGGVNEQFF
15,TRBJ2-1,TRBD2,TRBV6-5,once,TGTGCCAGCAGCTTACTAGCGGGAGGAAGCTATGAGCAGTTCTTC,CASSLLAGGSYEQFF
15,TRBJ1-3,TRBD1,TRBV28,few,TGTGCCAGCAGCCTGGGGACAGCCTCTGGAAACACCATATATTTT,CASSLGTASGNTIYF
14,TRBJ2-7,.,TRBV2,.,TGTGCCAGCAGCAACCAACTAGAGCCCTACGAGCAGTACTTC,CASSNQLEPYEQYF
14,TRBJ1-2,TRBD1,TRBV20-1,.,TGCAGTGCTAGTGGACAGGTTGGGGAGTATGGCTACACCTTC,CSASGQVGEYGYTF
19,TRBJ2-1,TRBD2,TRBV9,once,TGTGCCAGCAGCGTAGGGGGTAGCGGGAGAACCCGTAATGGGGGTGAGCAGTTCTTC,CASSVGGSGRTRNGGEQFF
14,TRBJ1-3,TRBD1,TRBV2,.,TGTGCCAGCAGCGAAGGGGGCACTGGAAACACCATATATTTT,CASSEGGTGNTIYF
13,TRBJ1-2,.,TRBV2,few,TGTGCCAGCACTCCCGGGGGATGGGATGGCTACACCTTC,CASTPGGWDGYTF
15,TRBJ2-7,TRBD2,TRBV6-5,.,TGTGCCAGCAGTTCAGCGGGGGGCTTACCCTACGAGCAGTACTTC,CASSSAGGLPYEQYF
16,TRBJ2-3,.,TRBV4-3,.,TGCGCCAGCAGCCAAGCCCCGGGTCAGAAGGCAGATACGCAGTATTTT,CASSQAPGQKADTQYF
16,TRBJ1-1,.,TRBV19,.,TGTGCCAGTAGTATAGTCCAACAGGGAGGGGACACTGAAGCTTTCTTT,CASSIVQQGGDTEAFF
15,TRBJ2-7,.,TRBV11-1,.,TGTGCCAGCAGCTTAGGGGGAGATGGAGGCTACGAGCAGTACTTC,CASSLGGDGGYEQYF
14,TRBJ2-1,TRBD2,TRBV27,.,TGTGCCAGCAGTTTCGCGACTAGCGACAATGAGCAGTTCTTC,CASSFATSDNEQFF
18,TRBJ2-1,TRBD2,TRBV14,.,TGTGCCAGCAGCCAAGATTCGGGACTAGCGGGATGGAACAATGAGCAGTTCTTC,CASSQDSGLAGWNNEQFF
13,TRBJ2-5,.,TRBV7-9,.,TGTGCCAGCAGCTGGGGACTCCAAGAGACCCAGTACTTC,CASSWGLQETQYF
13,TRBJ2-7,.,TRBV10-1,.,TGCGCCAGCAGTGAACGGGACTCCTACGAGCAGTACTTC,CASSERDSYEQYF